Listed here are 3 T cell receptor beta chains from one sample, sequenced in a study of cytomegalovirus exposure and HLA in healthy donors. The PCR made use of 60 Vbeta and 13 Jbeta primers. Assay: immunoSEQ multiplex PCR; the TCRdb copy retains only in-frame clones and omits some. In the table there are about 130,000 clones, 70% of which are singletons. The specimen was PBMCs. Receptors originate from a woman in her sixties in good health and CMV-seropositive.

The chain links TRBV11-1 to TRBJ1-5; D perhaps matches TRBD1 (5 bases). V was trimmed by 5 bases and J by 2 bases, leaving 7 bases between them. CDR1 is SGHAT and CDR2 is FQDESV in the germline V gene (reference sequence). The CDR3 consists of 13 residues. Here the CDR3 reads CASSPQGNQPQHF. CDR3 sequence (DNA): TGTGCCAGCAGCCCACAGGGCAATCAGCCCCAGCATTTT.

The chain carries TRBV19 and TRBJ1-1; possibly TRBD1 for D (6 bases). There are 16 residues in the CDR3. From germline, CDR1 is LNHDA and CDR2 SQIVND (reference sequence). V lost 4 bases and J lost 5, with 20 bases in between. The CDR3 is CASSTSVGGPGTEAFF. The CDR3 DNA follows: TGTGCCAGTAGTACAAGCGTCGGGGGGCCGGGGACTGAAGCTTTCTTT.

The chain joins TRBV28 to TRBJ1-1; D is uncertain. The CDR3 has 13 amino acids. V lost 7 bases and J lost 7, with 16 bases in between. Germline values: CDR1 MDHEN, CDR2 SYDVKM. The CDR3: CASITWEGLEAFF. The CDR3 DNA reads TGTGCCAGCATCACCTGGGAGGGCCTTGAAGCTTTCTTT.